The 7 T cell receptor beta chains given below trace back to one sample, sequenced in a study of regulatory T cells in long-lasting Graves disease. TCR beta libraries were built with iRepertoire HTBI primers and Arm-PCR of CDR3 regions. TCRdb reprocessed the multiplex PCR reads via MiXCR and lists one record per CDR3 protein. The repertoire consists of a few hundred thousand distinct CDR3 sequences, with 10% to 15% occurring once and the leading ten covering approximately 17%. Described time point: newly diagnosed GD, antithyroid drugs for less than 3 months. Generation of the TCR library employed RNA extracted from PBMCs. The same data also contributed to another study, on T cells in Graves' hyperthyroidism and ophthalmopathy.

The specimen was peripheral blood mononuclear cells (PBMCs), collected at new diagnosis, from a patient treated with antithyroid drugs. The receptors stem from a young woman with Graves disease.

This clonotype has ten or more counts. This chain uses TRBV3-1 with TRBJ1-2, with a tentative D call TRBD1 (5 bases). The CDR3 totals 15 residues. The germline CDR1 and CDR2 sequences are LGHDT and YNNKEL (reference sequence). Trimming pared 4 bases from V and 4 bases from J, leaving 16 bases between. CDR3 DNA: TGTGCCAGCAGCCCGGGACCGCCCGGCGGCTATGGCTACACCTTC. It translates to CASSPGPPGGYGYTF. The complete variable domain, with remaining parts taken from reference TRBV3-1 and TRBJ1-2, reads DTAVSQTPKYLVTQMGNDKSIKCEQNLGHDTMYWYKQDSKKFLKIMFSYNNKELIINETVPNRFSPKSPDKAHLNLHINSLELGDSAVYFCASSPGPPGGYGYTFGSGTRLTVV.

There are many counts of this clonotype. The chain combines TRBV24-1 with TRBJ2-1; weak D call: TRBD1 (5 bases). The CDR3 sequence is 16 residues long. The V and J ends lost 8 bases and 1 base respectively, with 17 bases between them. Germline CDR1 KGHDR, CDR2 SFDVKD. CDR3 sequence: CATMDRQSRSYNEQFF. The CDR3 DNA follows: TGTGCCACCATGGACCGACAGTCGCGGTCCTACAATGAGCAGTTCTTC.

The chain links TRBV11-2 to TRBJ2-1; 7 bases are shared with TRBD2. Germline V gene lookup returns CDR1 SGHAT and CDR2 FQNNGV. With V trimmed by 3 bases and J by 8 bases, 1 base remained unmatched. The CDR3 is 12 amino acids. CDR3 sequence: CASSFGGYEQFF. The CDR3, as DNA: TGTGCCAGCAGCTTCGGGGGGTATGAGCAGTTCTTC.

This clonotype has only a few counts. The chain combines TRBV19 with TRBJ2-7, with D unresolved. The CDR3 runs 14 residues. Germline V gives CDR1 LNHDA, CDR2 SQIVND (reference sequence). The germline V and J ends were trimmed by 3 bases and 3 bases, with 12 bases remaining between them. This chain's CDR3 is CASSIRTTYYEQYF. As DNA, the CDR3 is TGTGCCAGTAGTATCAGAACAACGTACTACGAGCAGTACTTC.

This clonotype appeared many times. The V call is TRBV6-2 or TRBV6-3, the J call TRBJ2-7; a weak D match, TRBD1 (6 bases). The germline CDR1 and CDR2 sequences are MNHEY and SVGEGT. With 5 bases removed from V and 0 bases from J, the gap between germline ends came to 32 bases. This CDR3 spans 21 amino acids. The CDR3 is CASSHSLLPGQRAFHSYEQYF. The CDR3 nucleotides read TGTGCCAGCAGTCATTCTCTACTCCCGGGACAAAGGGCCTTCCACTCCTACGAGCAGTACTTC.

Comments on this clonotype: Possible read error: a much larger clone is one base away. This chain links TRBV5-5 with TRBJ2-1; 8 bases map to TRBD1. This CDR3 has 18 residues. In germline, CDR1 is SGHKS, CDR2 YYEKEE (reference sequence). The CDR3 protein is CASSLALLQGVHDNEQSF. The DNA of the CDR3 is TGTGCCAGCAGCTTGGCCCTCCTACAGGGGGTTCACGACAATGAGCAGTCCTTC.

This clonotype was seen many times. The chain couples TRBV9 to TRBJ1-1, with TRBD1 matching over 11 bases. J was trimmed by 6 bases and V by 3 bases; bases with no gene match: 4. The CDR3 covers 14 residues. Germline V gene lookup returns CDR1 SGDLS and CDR2 YYNGEE. The CDR3, as DNA: TGTGCCAGCAGCGAGGGACAGGGGGGCCCTGAAGCTTTCTTT. It yields the protein CASSEGQGGPEAFF.